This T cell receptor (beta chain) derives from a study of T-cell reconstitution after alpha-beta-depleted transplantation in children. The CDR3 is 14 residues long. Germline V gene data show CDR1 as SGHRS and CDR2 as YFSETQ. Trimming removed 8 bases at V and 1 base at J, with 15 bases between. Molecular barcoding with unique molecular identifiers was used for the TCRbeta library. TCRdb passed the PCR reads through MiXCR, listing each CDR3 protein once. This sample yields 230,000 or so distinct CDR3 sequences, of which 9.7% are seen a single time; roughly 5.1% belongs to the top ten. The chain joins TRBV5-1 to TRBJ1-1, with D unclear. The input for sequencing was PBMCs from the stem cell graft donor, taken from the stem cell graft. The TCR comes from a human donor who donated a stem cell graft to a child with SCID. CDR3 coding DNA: TGCGCCAGTAGGCCAGACGGGTGGAACACTGAAGCTTTCTTT. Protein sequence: CASRPDGWNTEAFF. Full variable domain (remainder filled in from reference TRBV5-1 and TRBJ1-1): KAGVTQTPRYLIKTRGQQVTLSCSPISGHRSVSWYQQTPGQGLQFLFEYFSETQRNKGNFPGRFSGRQFSNSRSEMNVSTLELGDSALYLCASRPDGWNTEAFFGQGTRLTVV.